This entry lists 17 T cell receptor beta chains sequenced from one sample in a study of shared clonotypes between healthy human individuals. The naive CD8 fraction comprised CD45RO-negative cells positively selected for CCR7 and excluded terminally differentiated effector memory CD45RA+ cells. The assay was immunoSEQ multiplex PCR, and TCRdb's table has in-frame clones only and misses some. The profile shows about 2 million clones, approximately 94% of them singletons. The sample taken for sequencing was naive CD8+ T cells sorted from blood. The receptors stem from a man younger than 35 in good health.

The chain combines TRBV5-8 with TRBJ1-6; no firm D call. CDR1 and CDR2 from the germline V gene are SGHTS and YDEGEE. CDR3 length: 12 residues. Trimming stripped 4 bases from V and 7 bases from J, with 6 bases between. The CDR3 loop is CASSTENSPLHF. The CDR3 nucleotides read TGTGCCAGCAGCACAGAAAATTCACCCCTCCACTTT.

The J gene is TRBJ2-3, the V gene TRBV5-1, with D possibly being TRBD2 (5 bases). The CDR3 is 15 amino acids. Trimming left V 1 base short and J 0 bases short, with 9 bases between. Germline lookup yields CDR1 SGHRS and CDR2 YFSETQ. For the CDR3, the DNA is TGCGCCAGCAGCTTGAGTAGCGATAGCACAGATACGCAGTATTTT. It codes for CASSLSSDSTDTQYF. Full variable domain (missing parts from reference TRBV5-1 and TRBJ2-3): KAGVTQTPRYLIKTRGQQVTLSCSPISGHRSVSWYQQTPGQGLQFLFEYFSETQRNKGNFPGRFSGRQFSNSRSEMNVSTLELGDSALYLCASSLSSDSTDTQYFGPGTRLTVL.

The genes are TRBV6-5 and TRBJ2-7; D not certain. From germline, CDR1 is MNHEY and CDR2 SVGAGI. V was clipped by 4 bases and J by 2 bases, with 15 bases between them. This CDR3 contains 15 residues. The CDR3 DNA is TGTGCCAGCAGTTTCATAATACAGCAAACCTACGAGCAGTACTTC. Translated: CASSFIIQQTYEQYF.

The chain employs TRBV5-1 and TRBJ2-7, with a weak D call TRBD1 (7 bases). The ends were cut back, 3 bases at V and 3 bases at J, with 31 bases in the middle. Germline V gives CDR1 SGHRS, CDR2 YFSETQ. The CDR3 totals 20 residues. CDR3 region: CASSSAAGTVRGIGFYEQYF. The CDR3 nucleotides read TGCGCCAGCAGCTCTGCTGCCGGGACAGTTCGGGGGATAGGGTTCTACGAGCAGTACTTC.

This rearrangement joins TRBV2 to TRBJ1-5, with 10 nucleotides matching TRBD1. Germline CDR1 SNHLY, CDR2 FYNNEI. The CDR3 extends over 15 amino acids. V was pared by 4 bases and J by 1 base, with 1 base of the junction left unmatched. DNA of the CDR3: TGTGCCAGCAGTGGGGGACAGGGGAGCAATCAGCCCCAGCATTTT. The encoded protein is CASSGGQGSNQPQHF.

The genes are TRBV5-4 and TRBJ1-4; 9 bases align to TRBD1. V shed 4 bases and J 4 bases; nucleotides not matched to a gene: 5. Germline CDR1 is SGHNT and CDR2 is YYREEE (reference sequence). This CDR3 has 15 amino acids. CDR3 amino acids: CASSLQGAGNEKLFF. Here the CDR3 DNA reads TGTGCCAGCAGCCTACAGGGGGCGGGTAATGAAAAACTGTTTTTT.

The rearrangement links TRBV27 to TRBJ2-5, with no clear D. CDR3 length: 16 amino acids. Trimming pared 0 bases from V and 1 base from J, leaving 12 bases between. Looked up from germline, CDR1 is MNHEY and CDR2 is SMNVEV (reference sequence). This chain's CDR3 is CASSLSWGWGQETQYF. As DNA, the CDR3 is TGTGCCAGCAGTTTATCTTGGGGTTGGGGCCAAGAGACCCAGTACTTC.

The chain couples TRBV9 to TRBJ2-5; a weak D match, TRBD1 (5 bases). This CDR3 is built from 16 residues. Germline loops: CDR1 SGDLS, CDR2 YYNGEE. Deletions cut 0 bases from V and 3 bases from J, with 15 bases between. As DNA, the CDR3 is TGTGCCAGCAGCGTAGGATGGGGCGTAGTAGAAGAGACCCAGTACTTC. As protein: CASSVGWGVVEETQYF.

The chain combines TRBV6-1 with TRBJ2-7; D not certain. CDR1 and CDR2 from the germline V gene are MNHNS and SASEGT. V lost 1 base and J lost 6, with 19 bases in between. The CDR3 has 16 amino acids. CDR3 residues: CASSEDDGPTSLEQYF. In DNA form, the CDR3 reads TGTGCCAGCAGTGAAGACGACGGCCCTACCTCTCTCGAGCAGTACTTC.

The chain links TRBV30 to TRBJ1-2, with unresolved D. The CDR3 is 12 residues long. V was clipped by 1 base and J by 8 bases, with 11 bases between them. Per germline, CDR1 GTSNPN and CDR2 SVGIG (reference sequence). The CDR3 here is CAWSASEGGYTF. CDR3 nucleotides: TGTGCCTGGAGTGCAAGCGAGGGAGGCTACACCTTC.

The chain carries TRBV5-1 and TRBJ1-6, with TRBD1 matching 8 bases. The V and J ends lost 4 bases and 5 bases, in that order; junction bases with no gene match: 11. This CDR3 has 17 residues. The germline V gene has CDR1 SGHRS and CDR2 YFSETQ. The CDR3 nucleotides are TGCGCCAGCAGCCCTGCCGGACAGGGTGGCAATAATTCACCCCTCCACTTT. Translation: CASSPAGQGGNNSPLHF.

This chain joins TRBV5-5 and TRBJ2-1; D not resolved. The CDR3 loop spans 14 amino acids. Trimming stripped 0 bases from V and 4 bases from J, with 8 bases between. Germline CDR1 reads SGHKS; CDR2 reads YYEKEE (reference sequence). CDR3 nucleotide sequence: TGTGCCAGCAGCTTGGCGACTGAATACAATGAGCAGTTCTTC. Encoded protein: CASSLATEYNEQFF.

J is TRBJ1-1 and V is TRBV4-3; perhaps TRBD1 as D (5 bases). V was clipped by 1 base and J by 4 bases, with 10 bases between them. CDR3 length: 14 residues. Germline V CDR1 and CDR2: LGHNA, YSLEER. CDR3: CASSQGAGGTEAFF. CDR3 nucleotide sequence: TGCGCCAGCAGCCAAGGTGCGGGGGGCACTGAAGCTTTCTTT.

The chain recombines TRBV7-2 with TRBJ1-2, with no clear D. The CDR3 has 12 amino acids. The V and J ends lost 1 base and 6 bases respectively, with 6 bases between them. Per germline, CDR1 SGHTA and CDR2 FQGNSA. In nucleotides, the CDR3 is TGTGCCAGCAGCTTAGTTAGGGATGGCTACACCTTC. Translation gives CASSLVRDGYTF.

The chain has TRBV27 and TRBJ2-1; D is tentatively TRBD1 or TRBD2 (6 bases each). The germline V gene has CDR1 MNHEY and CDR2 SMNVEV (reference sequence). V gave up 7 bases and J gave up 5 bases, with 15 bases separating them. The CDR3 totals 14 residues. Written as DNA, the CDR3 is TGTGCCAGCACCCTTGGGGGGCCGAACAATGAGCAGTTCTTC. This codes for CASTLGGPNNEQFF.

The chain uses TRBV7-2 and TRBJ2-5; possibly TRBD1 for D (6 bases). There are 15 residues in the CDR3. Germline-derived CDR1 and CDR2 are SGHTA and FQGNSA. V was trimmed by 5 bases and J by 2 bases, leaving 15 bases between them. CDR3 in amino acids: CASSRTVLNQETQYF. CDR3 sequence (DNA): TGTGCCAGCAGCCGGACAGTACTCAATCAAGAGACCCAGTACTTC.

Note on this clone: The identical CDR3 is also encoded by other nucleotide sequences in the sample. The chain couples TRBV2 to TRBJ2-3; D remains ambiguous. The length of the CDR3 is 12 residues. Germline CDR1 reads SNHLY; CDR2 reads FYNNEI. Trimming removed 3 bases at V and 0 bases at J, with 1 base between. The CDR3 nucleotides read TGTGCCAGCAGTGACAGCACAGATACGCAGTATTTT. Its translation is CASSDSTDTQYF.